These 23 T cell receptor beta chains were sequenced from one sample in a study of post-analysis software for immune sequencing data. cDNA libraries of TCR beta carried unique molecular identifiers. Each CDR3 protein gets one entry after TCRdb re-called the PCR reads with MiXCR. The data hold 250,000 to 300,000 distinct CDR3 sequences, with roughly a third observed a single time. General study results and limits: Four or five TRBV segments were more frequent in patients than controls; TRBV5-6, TRBV5-1 and TRBV20-1 belonged to this group.

These receptors' antigens are unknown. Material: blood. The receptors here all came from a girl aged 5 to 17 with multiple sclerosis.

Regarding this clonotype: Being one base from a much bigger clone, this may be a read error. V is TRBV24-1 and J is TRBJ2-1, with D perhaps TRBD2 (7 bases). The germline CDR1 and CDR2 sequences are KGHDR and SFDVKD. This CDR3 region has 15 residues. Here the CDR3 reads CATSDRGGPYSEQFF. For the CDR3, the DNA is TGTGCCACCAGTGATAGGGGGGGCCCTTACAGTGAGCAGTTCTTC.

Points on this clonotype: A clone one base away is much larger, so this may be a read error. CDR3 residues: CSARTRTNEKRFF. CDR3 sequence (DNA): TGCAGCGCGCGGACCCGGACTAATGAAAAACGGTTTTTT. The chain joins TRBV29-1 to TRBJ1-4; D is unclear. Germline lookup yields CDR1 SQVTM and CDR2 ANQGSEA. The CDR3 covers 13 residues.

This clonotype has at least ten counts. The V gene is TRBV2, the J gene TRBJ2-3; 7 positions agree with TRBD2. The CDR3 is 17 residues long. Germline V gene sequence: CDR1 SNHLY, CDR2 FYNNEI. Trimming at V came to 5 bases and at J to 2 bases, leaving 13 bases not matched to a gene. The CDR3 reads CASSRFVPGLYTDTQYF. In DNA, the CDR3 is TGTGCCAGCAGTCGATTTGTGCCGGGACTATACACAGATACGCAGTATTTT.

There are many counts of this clonotype. The V gene is TRBV7-9, the J gene TRBJ2-1; 11 bases agree with TRBD2. The V and J ends lost 2 bases and 7 bases, in that order; junction bases with no gene match: 7. The CDR3 sequence is 16 residues long. Germline-derived CDR1 and CDR2 are SEHNR and FQNEAQ (reference sequence). CDR3 DNA: TGTGCCAGCAGCTTATTAGGTAGCGGGGGGGGAAATGAGCAGTTCTTC. Its protein product is CASSLLGSGGGNEQFF.

In this sample, this clonotype turned up many times. The genes are TRBV5-1 and TRBJ2-1, with D possibly being TRBD2 (5 bases). Germline CDR1 SGHRS, CDR2 YFSETQ. V shed 0 bases and J shed 8 bases, with 18 bases lying between them. The CDR3 is 16 residues long. CDR3 DNA: TGCGCCAGCAGCTTGGCTACGGACTGGCGCGTCGATGAGCAGTTCTTC. It specifies CASSLATDWRVDEQFF.

The chain employs TRBV10-2 and TRBJ1-1; D is uncertain. V was cut by 5 bases and J by 6 bases, with 13 bases left in between. CDR3 length equals 13 residues. Germline V gene sequence: CDR1 WSHSY, CDR2 SAAADI. For the CDR3, the DNA is TGCGCCAGCAGTTGGGTGATGTTCGCTGAAGCTTTCTTT. It yields the protein CASSWVMFAEAFF.

As to this clonotype: A much larger clonotype is one base distant, so this may be a read error. The genes are TRBV7-2 and TRBJ2-2; 8 positions match TRBD2. Germline-derived CDR1 and CDR2 are SGHTA and FQGNSA. The CDR3 length is 17 residues. CDR3 loop: CAGSLGGSGGIVGELFF. CDR3 coding DNA: TGTGCCGGCAGCTTAGGGGGGAGCGGGGGAATCGTCGGGGAGCTGTTTTTT.

This clonotype has more than one count but fewer than ten. A much larger clonotype is one base distant, so this may be a read error. The gene calls are TRBV12-3 or TRBV12-4 and TRBJ2-5, with TRBD2 matching 9 bases. The CDR3 loop spans 14 amino acids. Unmatched junction bases numbered 4, after V lost 3 bases and J lost 5 bases. DNA of the CDR3: TGTGCCAGCAGTTTGGCTAGCGGGGAGGAGACCCAGTACTTC. Encoded protein: CASSLASGEETQYF.

Ten or more counts support this clonotype. V gene TRBV7-9 combines with J gene TRBJ2-3; 8 nucleotides agree with TRBD1. This CDR3 spans 14 amino acids. Germline V gene data show CDR1 as SEHNR and CDR2 as FQNEAQ (reference sequence). V shed 1 base, J shed 3 bases, and the junction held 0 bases outside the gene matches. The CDR3 nucleotides read TGTGCCAGCAGCTTAGGACAGGGGACAGATACGCAGTATTTT. It specifies CASSLGQGTDTQYF. The entire variable domain, with the rest obtained from reference TRBV7-9 and TRBJ2-3, is as follows: DTGVSQNPRHKITKRGQNVTFRCDPISEHNRLYWYRQTLGQGPEFLTYFQNEAQLEKSRLLSDRFSAERPKGSFSTLEIQRTEQGDSAMYLCASSLGQGTDTQYFGPGTRLTVL.

In regard to this clonotype: One base away lies a much larger clone, so this may be a sequencing read error. The chain combines TRBV25-1 with TRBJ2-5, with D possibly matching TRBD2 (5 bases). Per germline, CDR1 MGHDK and CDR2 SYGVNS. The length of the CDR3 is 14 residues. CDR3 in amino acids: CASRESPKSTIQYF. CDR3 nucleotide sequence: TGTGCCAGCAGGGAATCCCCCAAATCGACTATTCAGTACTTC.

This clonotype was counted ten times or more. The chain is built from TRBV4-1 and TRBJ2-2; 11 bases line up with TRBD2. This CDR3 spans 15 amino acids. The J segment lost 5 bases and the V segment lost 6 bases, leaving 5 bases of the junction unmatched. The germline V gene has CDR1 MGHRA and CDR2 YSYEKL. CDR3 coding DNA: TGCGCCAGCAGTCTAGCGGGGGGTGGAACCGGGGAGCTGTTTTTT. Protein product: CASSLAGGGTGELFF.

With regard to this clonotype: This sequence may be a read error, since a much larger clone differs from it by one base. The chain is built from TRBV20-1 and TRBJ1-2; 9 bases fit TRBD1. CDR3 length equals 14 residues. V lost 6 bases, J lost 7 bases, and 12 bases stayed unmatched. The germline gives CDR1 DFQATT, CDR2 SNEGSKA (reference sequence). CDR3 region: CSAIEPGQGFGYTF. DNA for the CDR3: TGCAGTGCCATAGAGCCAGGACAGGGGTTTGGCTACACCTTC.

Turning to this clonotype: This may arise from a read error, as a much more abundant clone is one base away. The chain combines TRBV4-2 with TRBJ1-1; D perhaps matches TRBD1 (6 bases). Germline values: CDR1 LGHNA, CDR2 YNFKEQ. The CDR3 is made up of 16 amino acids. Written as DNA, the CDR3 is TGTGCCAGCAGCCAATCCGGGACAAATCCGAACACTGAAACTTTCTTT. It yields the protein CASSQSGTNPNTETFF.

This clonotype showed up many times. The genes are TRBV3-1 and TRBJ2-1; 10 bases line up with TRBD2. V lost 4 bases and J lost 5; bases outside the gene matches: 5. Germline-derived CDR1 and CDR2 are LGHDT and YNNKEL (reference sequence). The CDR3 totals 15 residues. The CDR3 here is CASSRRLAGHNEQFF. CDR3 sequence (DNA): TGTGCCAGCAGCCGACGACTAGCGGGCCACAATGAGCAGTTCTTC.

This chain connects TRBV10-3 to TRBJ1-1; 10 nucleotides line up with TRBD1. The CDR3 is 15 amino acids. Germline CDR1 is ENHRY and CDR2 is SYGVKD. Losses at the gene ends were 2 bases for V and 6 bases for J; bases not matched to a gene: 6. The CDR3 nucleotides read TGTGCCATCAGTGAGCCGGGACAGGGGCGGGCTGAAGCTTTCTTT. It codes for CAISEPGQGRAEAFF.

In this sample, this clonotype turned up many times. This chain connects TRBV5-1 to TRBJ2-1; the D gene is possibly TRBD2 (5 bases). CDR3 length: 15 residues. Trimming took off 4 bases at V and 0 bases at J, with 11 bases between the two ends. Germline CDR1 SGHRS, CDR2 YFSETQ. The CDR3 nucleotides read TGCGCCAGCAGCCCACCGGGGAGCTCCTACAATGAGCAGTTCTTC. Amino acids: CASSPPGSSYNEQFF. The whole variable domain, remainder taken from reference TRBV5-1 and TRBJ2-1, is KAGVTQTPRYLIKTRGQQVTLSCSPISGHRSVSWYQQTPGQGLQFLFEYFSETQRNKGNFPGRFSGRQFSNSRSEMNVSTLELGDSALYLCASSPPGSSYNEQFFGPGTRLTVL.

The table lists this clonotype with a few counts. The CDR3 reads CASSQAPTKNYEQYF. The CDR3 DNA is TGTGCCAGCAGCCAAGCCCCGACCAAAAACTACGAGCAGTACTTC. The rearrangement joins TRBV3-1 to TRBJ2-7; D gene uncertain. This CDR3 is built from 15 residues. Germline CDR1 reads LGHDT; CDR2 reads YNNKEL (reference sequence). The ends were cut back, 1 base at V and 3 bases at J, with 13 bases in the middle.

V gene TRBV7-2 combines with J gene TRBJ2-2; 8 positions agree with TRBD2. J lost 5 bases, V lost 10 bases, and 15 bases had no gene match. Per germline, CDR1 SGHTA and CDR2 FQGNSA. The CDR3 totals 16 residues. The CDR3 sequence: CATARGANGGTGELFF. CDR3 DNA sequence: TGTGCCACCGCGCGGGGGGCGAACGGGGGAACCGGGGAGCTGTTTTTT.

In its sample, this clonotype was seen many times. This chain joins TRBV28 and TRBJ2-7, with D possibly TRBD2 on 5 matching bases. V was clipped by 6 bases and J by 4 bases, with 13 bases between them. The germline V gene encodes CDR1 MDHEN and CDR2 SYDVKM. The CDR3 extends over 13 amino acids. The CDR3 loop reads CASRLRDEYEQYF. CDR3 nucleotides: TGTGCCAGCAGGTTGAGGGATGAGTACGAGCAGTACTTC.

The chain has TRBV20-1 and TRBJ2-7; 7 bases map to TRBD1. Germline V gene data show CDR1 as DFQATT and CDR2 as SNEGSKA (reference sequence). Losses at the gene ends were 0 bases for V and 4 bases for J; bases not matched to a gene: 6. This CDR3 region has 14 residues. The CDR3 reads CSARDTDREYEQYF. For the CDR3, the DNA is TGCAGTGCTAGAGATACTGACAGGGAGTACGAGCAGTACTTC.

V gene TRBV2 combines with J gene TRBJ1-2, with 11 bases matching TRBD1. CDR3 length: 16 amino acids. Germline V gene sequence: CDR1 SNHLY, CDR2 FYNNEI. V trimming: 4 bases; J trimming: 3 bases; junction bases outside the gene matches: 7. CDR3 DNA sequence: TGTGCCAGCAGTGGGACAGGGGGCGGGTTCGACTATGGCTACACCTTC. It specifies CASSGTGGGFDYGYTF.

The CDR3 DNA sequence: TGTGCCAGCAGTTGGGGGGGGAACAATGAGCAGTTCTTC. Translated, it gives CASSWGGNNEQFF. V is TRBV6-5 and J is TRBJ2-1, with 7 bases aligning to TRBD2. Germline lookup yields CDR1 MNHEY and CDR2 SVGAGI. There are 13 residues in the CDR3. V dropped 4 bases and J dropped 5; count of bases not matched to a gene: 2.

This clonotype was seen repeatedly, ten times or more. This sequence joins TRBV28 and TRBJ2-7, with a tentative D call TRBD2 (5 bases). V was cut by 6 bases and J by 6 bases, with 18 bases left in between. The germline V gene has CDR1 MDHEN and CDR2 SYDVKM. The CDR3 loop spans 14 amino acids. CDR3 sequence reads: CASSLLLAPSEQYF. The CDR3 DNA reads TGTGCCAGCAGCCTCCTCCTAGCCCCTTCCGAGCAGTACTTC. Using reference TRBV28 and TRBJ2-7 for the parts outside the CDR3, the full variable domain is DVKVTQSSRYLVKRTGEKVFLECVQDMDHENMFWYRQDPGLGLRLIYFSYDVKMKEKGDIPEGYSVSREKKERFSLILESASTNQTSMYLCASSLLLAPSEQYFGPGTRLTVT.